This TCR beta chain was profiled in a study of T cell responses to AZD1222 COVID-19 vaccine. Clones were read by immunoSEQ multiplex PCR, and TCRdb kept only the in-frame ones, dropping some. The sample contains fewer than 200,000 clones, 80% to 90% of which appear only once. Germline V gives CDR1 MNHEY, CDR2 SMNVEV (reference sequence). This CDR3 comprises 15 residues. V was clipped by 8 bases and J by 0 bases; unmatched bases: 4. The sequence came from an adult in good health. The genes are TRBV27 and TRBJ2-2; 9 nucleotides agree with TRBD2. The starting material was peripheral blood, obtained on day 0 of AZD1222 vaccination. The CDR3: CASSRGGANTGELFF. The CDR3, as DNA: TGTGCCAGCTCTCGCGGGGGGGCGAACACCGGGGAGCTGTTTTTT.